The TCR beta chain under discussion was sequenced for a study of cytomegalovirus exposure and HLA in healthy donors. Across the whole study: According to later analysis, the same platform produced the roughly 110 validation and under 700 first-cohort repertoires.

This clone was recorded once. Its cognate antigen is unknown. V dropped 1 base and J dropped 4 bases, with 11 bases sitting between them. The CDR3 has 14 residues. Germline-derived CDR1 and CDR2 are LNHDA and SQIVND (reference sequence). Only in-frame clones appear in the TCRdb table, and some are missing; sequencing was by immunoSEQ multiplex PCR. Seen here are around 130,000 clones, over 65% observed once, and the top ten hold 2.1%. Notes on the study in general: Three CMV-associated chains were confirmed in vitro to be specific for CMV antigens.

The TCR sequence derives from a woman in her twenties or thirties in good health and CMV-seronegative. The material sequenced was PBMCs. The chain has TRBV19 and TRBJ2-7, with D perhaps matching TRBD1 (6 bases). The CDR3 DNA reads TGTGCCAGTAGTATAGGGGGGCAGGGGTACGAGCAGTACTTC. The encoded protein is CASSIGGQGYEQYF.